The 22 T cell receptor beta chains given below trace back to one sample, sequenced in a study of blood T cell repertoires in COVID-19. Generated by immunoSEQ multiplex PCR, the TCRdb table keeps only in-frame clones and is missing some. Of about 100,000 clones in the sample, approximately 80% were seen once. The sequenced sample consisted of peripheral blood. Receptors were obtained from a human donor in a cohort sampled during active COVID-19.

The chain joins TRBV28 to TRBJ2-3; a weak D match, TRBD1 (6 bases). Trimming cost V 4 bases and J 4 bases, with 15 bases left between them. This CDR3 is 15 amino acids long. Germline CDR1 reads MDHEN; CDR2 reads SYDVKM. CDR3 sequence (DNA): TGTGCCAGCAGTTCATTCGAGGGGGTCCCAGATACGCAGTATTTT. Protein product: CASSSFEGVPDTQYF. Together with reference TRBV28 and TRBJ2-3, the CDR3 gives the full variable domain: DVKVTQSSRYLVKRTGEKVFLECVQDMDHENMFWYRQDPGLGLRLIYFSYDVKMKEKGDIPEGYSVSREKKERFSLILESASTNQTSMYLCASSSFEGVPDTQYFGPGTRLTVL.

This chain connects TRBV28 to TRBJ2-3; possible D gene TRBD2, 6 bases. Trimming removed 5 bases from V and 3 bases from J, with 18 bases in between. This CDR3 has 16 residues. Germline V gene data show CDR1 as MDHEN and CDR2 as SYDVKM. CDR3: CASSRRGGSQTDTQYF. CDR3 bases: TGTGCCAGCAGTCGGAGGGGTGGGAGTCAGACAGATACGCAGTATTTT.

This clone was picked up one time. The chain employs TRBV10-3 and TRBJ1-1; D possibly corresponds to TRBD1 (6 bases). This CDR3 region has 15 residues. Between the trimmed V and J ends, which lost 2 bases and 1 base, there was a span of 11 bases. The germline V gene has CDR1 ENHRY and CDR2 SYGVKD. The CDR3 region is CAISEPGGANTEAFF. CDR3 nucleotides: TGTGCCATCAGTGAGCCCGGGGGGGCGAACACTGAAGCTTTCTTT.

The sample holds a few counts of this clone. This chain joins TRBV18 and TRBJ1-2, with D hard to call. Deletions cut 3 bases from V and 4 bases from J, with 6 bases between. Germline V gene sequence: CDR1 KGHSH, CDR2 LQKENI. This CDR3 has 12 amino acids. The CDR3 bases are TGTGCCAGCTCACCGGGAGGCTATGGCTACACCTTC. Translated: CASSPGGYGYTF.

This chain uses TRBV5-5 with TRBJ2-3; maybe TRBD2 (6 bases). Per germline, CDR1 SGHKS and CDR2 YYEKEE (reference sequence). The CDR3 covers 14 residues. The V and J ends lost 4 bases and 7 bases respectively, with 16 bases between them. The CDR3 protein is CASSPTRAGYTQYF. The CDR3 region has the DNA TGTGCCAGCAGCCCGACGAGGGCGGGATATACGCAGTATTTT.

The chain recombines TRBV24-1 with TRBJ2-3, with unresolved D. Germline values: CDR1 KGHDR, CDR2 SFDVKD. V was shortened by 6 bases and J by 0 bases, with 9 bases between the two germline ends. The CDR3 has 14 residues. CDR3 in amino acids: CATSSGTSTDTQYF. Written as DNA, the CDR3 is TGTGCCACCAGTAGTGGCACAAGCACAGATACGCAGTATTTT.

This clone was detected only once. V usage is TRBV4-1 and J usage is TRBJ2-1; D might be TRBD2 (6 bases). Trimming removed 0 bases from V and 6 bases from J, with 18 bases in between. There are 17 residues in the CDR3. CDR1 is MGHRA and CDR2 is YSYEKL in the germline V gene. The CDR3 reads CASSQDSERRVSNEQFF. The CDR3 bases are TGCGCCAGCAGCCAAGACTCAGAAAGGAGGGTCTCCAATGAGCAGTTCTTC.

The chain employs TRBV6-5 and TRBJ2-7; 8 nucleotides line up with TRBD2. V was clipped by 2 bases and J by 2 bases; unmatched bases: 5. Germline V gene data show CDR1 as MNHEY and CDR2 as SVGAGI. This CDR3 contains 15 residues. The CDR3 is CASSYQSGSTYEQYF. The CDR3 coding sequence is TGTGCCAGCAGTTACCAAAGCGGGAGTACCTACGAGCAGTACTTC.

The CDR3 here is CASSQSTAGAYEQYF. The DNA for the CDR3 is TGTGCCAGCAGCCAAAGCACCGCCGGTGCCTACGAGCAGTACTTC. The V call is TRBV3-1 (or the pseudogene TRBV3-2), the J call TRBJ2-7; D not certain. V was trimmed by 2 bases and J by 2 bases, leaving 13 bases between them. The germline gives CDR1 LGHDT, CDR2 YNNKEL (reference sequence). This CDR3 contains 15 residues.

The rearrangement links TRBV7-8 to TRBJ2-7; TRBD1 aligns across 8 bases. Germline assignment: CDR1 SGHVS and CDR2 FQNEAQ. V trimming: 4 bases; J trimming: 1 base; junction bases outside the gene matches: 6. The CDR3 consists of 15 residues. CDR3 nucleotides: TGTGCCAGCAGCTCCGGACAGGGAGGTTCCTACGAGCAGTACTTC. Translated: CASSSGQGGSYEQYF.

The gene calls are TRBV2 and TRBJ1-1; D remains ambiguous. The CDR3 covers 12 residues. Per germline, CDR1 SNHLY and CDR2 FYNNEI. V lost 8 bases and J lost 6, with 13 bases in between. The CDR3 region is CASENDWAEAFF. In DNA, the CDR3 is TGTGCCAGCGAGAACGACTGGGCTGAAGCTTTCTTT.

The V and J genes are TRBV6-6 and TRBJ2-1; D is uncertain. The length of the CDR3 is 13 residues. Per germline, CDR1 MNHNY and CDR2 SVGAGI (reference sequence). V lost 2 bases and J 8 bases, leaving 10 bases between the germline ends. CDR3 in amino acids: CASSYHPSDEQFF. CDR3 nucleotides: TGTGCCAGCAGTTACCATCCCTCAGATGAGCAGTTCTTC.

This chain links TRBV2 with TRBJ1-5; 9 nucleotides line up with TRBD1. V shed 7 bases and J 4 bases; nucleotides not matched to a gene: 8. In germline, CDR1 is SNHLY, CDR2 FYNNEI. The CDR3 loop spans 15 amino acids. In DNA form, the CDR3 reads TGTGCCAGCAACTTCTTGGGACAGGGTAATCAGCCCCAGCATTTT. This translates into CASNFLGQGNQPQHF. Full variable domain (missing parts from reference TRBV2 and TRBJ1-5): EPEVTQTPSHQVTQMGQEVILRCVPISNHLYFYWYRQILGQKVEFLVSFYNNEISEKSEIFDDQFSVERPDGSNFTLKIRSTKLEDSAMYFCASNFLGQGNQPQHFGDGTRLSIL.

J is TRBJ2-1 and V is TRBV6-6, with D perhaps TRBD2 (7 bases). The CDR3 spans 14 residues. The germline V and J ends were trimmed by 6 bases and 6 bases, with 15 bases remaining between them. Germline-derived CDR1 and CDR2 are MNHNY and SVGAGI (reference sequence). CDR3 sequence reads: CASREGGQFNEQFF. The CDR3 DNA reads TGTGCCAGCAGAGAGGGGGGGCAGTTCAATGAGCAGTTCTTC.

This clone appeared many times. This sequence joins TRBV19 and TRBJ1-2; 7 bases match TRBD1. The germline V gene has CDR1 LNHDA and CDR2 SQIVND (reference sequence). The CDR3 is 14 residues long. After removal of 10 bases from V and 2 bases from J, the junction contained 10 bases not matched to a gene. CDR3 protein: CATKPRQGNYGYTF. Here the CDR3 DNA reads TGTGCCACCAAACCTCGACAGGGAAACTATGGCTACACCTTC.

The CDR3 loop is CASSYSRVRRGSNYGYTF. For the CDR3, the DNA is TGTGCCAGCAGTTACTCAAGAGTTCGCCGAGGGTCCAACTATGGCTACACCTTC. The chain combines TRBV6-2 or TRBV6-3 with TRBJ1-2; D ambiguous. Germline CDR1 and CDR2: MNHEY and SVGEGT. Trimming took 0 bases from V and 2 from J, leaving 19 bases between them. CDR3 length: 18 amino acids.

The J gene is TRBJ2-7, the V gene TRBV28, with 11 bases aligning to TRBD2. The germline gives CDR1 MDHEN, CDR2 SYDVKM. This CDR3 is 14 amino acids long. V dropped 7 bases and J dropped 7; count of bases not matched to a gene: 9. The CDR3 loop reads CASNLSGRAQEQYF. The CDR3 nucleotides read TGTGCCAGCAACCTTAGCGGGAGGGCCCAGGAGCAGTACTTC.

This CDR3 reads CASSKTPGQYQPQHF. In nucleotides, the CDR3 is TGTGCCAGCAGCAAGACTCCCGGACAGTATCAGCCCCAGCATTTT. The V and J genes are TRBV6-2 or TRBV6-3 and TRBJ1-5, with D possibly being TRBD1 (6 bases). Looked up from germline, CDR1 is MNHEY and CDR2 is SVGEGT. CDR3 length equals 15 residues. V was clipped by 6 bases and J by 5 bases, with 17 bases between them.

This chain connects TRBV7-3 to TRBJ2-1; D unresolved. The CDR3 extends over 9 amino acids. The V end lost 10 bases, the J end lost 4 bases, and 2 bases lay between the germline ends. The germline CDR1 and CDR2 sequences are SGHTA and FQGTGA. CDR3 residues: CATYNEQFF. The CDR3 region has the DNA TGTGCCACTTACAATGAGCAGTTCTTC.

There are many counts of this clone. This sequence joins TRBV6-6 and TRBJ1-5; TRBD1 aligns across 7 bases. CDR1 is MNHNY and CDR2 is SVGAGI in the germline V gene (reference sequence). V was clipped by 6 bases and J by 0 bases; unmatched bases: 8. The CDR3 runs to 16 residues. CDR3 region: CASRTGTVYSNQPQHF. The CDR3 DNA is TGTGCCAGCAGAACCGGGACAGTCTATAGCAATCAGCCCCAGCATTTT.

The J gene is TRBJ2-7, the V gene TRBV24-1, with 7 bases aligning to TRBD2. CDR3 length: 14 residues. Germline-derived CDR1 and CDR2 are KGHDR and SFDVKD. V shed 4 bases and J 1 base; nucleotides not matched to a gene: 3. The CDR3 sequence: CATSDPAGSYEQYF. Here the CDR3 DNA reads TGTGCCACCAGTGACCCAGCGGGATCCTACGAGCAGTACTTC.

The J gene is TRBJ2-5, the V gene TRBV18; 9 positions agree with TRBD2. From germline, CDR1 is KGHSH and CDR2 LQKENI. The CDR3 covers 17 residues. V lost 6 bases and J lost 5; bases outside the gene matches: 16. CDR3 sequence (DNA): TGTGCCAGCTCTGACCTGGCCCGCGGGAGGGCCGGGGAGACCCAGTACTTC. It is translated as CASSDLARGRAGETQYF.